This T cell receptor (beta chain) originates from a study of blood T cell repertoires in COVID-19. Looking at the study overall: Researchers got acute and convalescent COVID-19 samples from the United States, Italy and Spain. T cells, B-cell-depleted T cells, or PBMCs provided the cDNA or gDNA that served as material.

V was clipped by 1 base and J by 7 bases, with 14 bases between them. CDR1 SGHTA and CDR2 FQGNSA come from the germline V gene. The CDR3 runs to 14 residues. As handled by the study authors: Estimation of nucleated cell counts was performed using reference gene primer amplification. Only in-frame clones appear in the TCRdb table, and some are missing; sequencing was by immunoSEQ multiplex PCR. V, J and clone size were drawn from that table, and D and trimming were deduced from the DNA. This table has 250,000 to 300,000 clones, 82% appearing once. V usage is TRBV7-2 and J usage is TRBJ2-7; D is possibly TRBD1 (6 bases). The material sequenced was peripheral blood. This TCR was recovered from a woman between 18 and 29 years old with acute or convalescent COVID-19. The CDR3 DNA reads TGTGCCAGCAGCTTAGTGGGGACAACGAGGGAGCAGTACTTC. Translated, it gives CASSLVGTTREQYF.